What follows are 26 T cell receptor beta chains derived from one specimen sequenced in a study of cytomegalovirus exposure and HLA in healthy donors. In the PCR, 60 Vbeta and 13 Jbeta primers were used. Profiled with immunoSEQ multiplex PCR; TCRdb holds only in-frame clones, not every one. This table has around 140,000 clones, 82% appearing once. Source material: PBMCs. The source of these receptors is a woman in her 50s in good health and CMV-seropositive.

CDR3 protein: CASSLARAFGANVLTF. CDR3 in DNA: TGTGCCAGCAGCTTAGCCAGGGCCTTTGGGGCCAACGTCCTGACTTTC. V and J are TRBV7-9 and TRBJ2-6; TRBD1 might be the D (5 bases). Germline V lookup: CDR1 SEHNR, CDR2 FQNEAQ (reference sequence). V was trimmed by 0 bases and J by 3 bases, leaving 9 bases between them. CDR3 length equals 16 residues.

The genes are TRBV4-2 and TRBJ1-4; no definite D call. The germline V and J ends were trimmed by 0 bases and 0 bases, with 17 bases remaining between them. Per the germline V gene, CDR1 is LGHNA and CDR2 is YNFKEQ. This CDR3 region has 19 residues. The CDR3 sequence: CASSQEVGLGRTTNEKLFF. The CDR3 DNA reads as TGTGCCAGCAGCCAAGAAGTCGGCTTGGGCAGAACAACTAATGAAAAACTGTTTTTT.

In its sample, this clone was seen a few times. The CDR3 region has the DNA TGTGCCAGTGGGGGGTATGGTGAAAAACTGTTTTTT. Translating gives CASGGYGEKLFF. The rearrangement joins TRBV28 to TRBJ1-4; D might be TRBD1 (5 bases). Trimming removed 9 bases from V and 7 bases from J, with 12 bases in between. CDR3 length: 12 amino acids. Germline V gene sequence: CDR1 MDHEN, CDR2 SYDVKM.

The chain has TRBV4-1 and TRBJ1-1; 8 bases map to TRBD1. The V and J ends lost 10 bases and 1 base, in that order; junction bases with no gene match: 11. From germline, CDR1 is MGHRA and CDR2 YSYEKL. This CDR3 is 15 amino acids long. CDR3 sequence (DNA): TGCGCCACTAGACAGGGGCGAAGTGAGAACACTGAAGCTTTCTTT. It encodes CATRQGRSENTEAFF.

V gene TRBV29-1 combines with J gene TRBJ2-3; 10 bases align to TRBD1. This CDR3 region has 14 residues. In germline, CDR1 is SQVTM, CDR2 ANQGSEA. J was trimmed by 0 bases and V by 6 bases; bases with no gene match: 3. The CDR3 sequence is CSVDRGDSTDTQYF. The CDR3 nucleotides read TGCAGCGTGGACAGGGGGGATAGCACAGATACGCAGTATTTT.

The sample holds one count of this clone. This chain joins TRBV6-1 and TRBJ2-7, with 12 bases matching TRBD1. Germline loops: CDR1 MNHNS, CDR2 SASEGT. V lost 9 bases and J lost 3; bases outside the gene matches: 3. The CDR3 runs to 13 residues. The CDR3 DNA reads TGTGCCAGGGGACAGGGGGCGCACTACGAGCAGTACTTC. Amino acids: CARGQGAHYEQYF.

This chain connects TRBV5-1 to TRBJ2-7, with 8 nucleotides matching TRBD1. The CDR3 totals 15 residues. V lost 0 bases to trimming and J lost 7 bases; unmatched junction nucleotides: 9. Germline CDR1 is SGHRS and CDR2 is YFSETQ. CDR3 amino acids: CASSLGGTGPEEQYF. CDR3 nucleotide sequence: TGCGCCAGCAGCTTGGGGGGGACAGGTCCGGAGGAGCAGTACTTC.

V is TRBV6-5 and J is TRBJ2-5; a weak D match, TRBD1 (5 bases). The last part of the DNA fits TRBJ2-7 better; the J call may be wrong. The CDR3 consists of 12 residues. Germline values: CDR1 MNHEY, CDR2 SVGAGI. The CDR3 here is CASSQGSYEQYF. CDR3 nucleotide sequence: TGTGCCAGCAGCCAGGGATCCTACGAGCAGTACTTC.

The chain links TRBV5-1 to TRBJ2-5; a possible D gene is TRBD1 (8 bases). The V and J ends lost 5 bases and 5 bases respectively, with 22 bases between them. The CDR3 sequence is 16 residues long. Per germline, CDR1 SGHRS and CDR2 YFSETQ. The chain's CDR3 is CASRQGAAWGGETQYF. The CDR3 DNA reads as TGCGCCAGCAGGCAGGGGGCAGCGTGGGGAGGGGAGACCCAGTACTTC.

The V and J genes are TRBV6-5 and TRBJ1-2; D is possibly TRBD1 (6 bases). Deletions cut 6 bases from V and 8 bases from J, with 13 bases between. The CDR3 has 12 amino acids. Germline V lookup: CDR1 MNHEY, CDR2 SVGAGI. The CDR3 reads CASSLTGRGYTF. In DNA form, the CDR3 reads TGTGCCAGCAGCCTCACAGGGCGCGGCTACACCTTC.

This chain uses TRBV7-8 with TRBJ1-6, with D possibly matching TRBD1 (5 bases). Germline CDR1 is SGHVS and CDR2 is FQNEAQ. This CDR3 is built from 15 residues. The germline V and J ends were trimmed by 1 base and 3 bases, with 7 bases remaining between them. CDR3 residues: CASSLGGDYNSPLHF. For the CDR3, the DNA is TGTGCCAGCAGCTTAGGGGGGGACTATAATTCACCCCTCCACTTT.

This chain links TRBV19 with TRBJ1-1; tentative D call: TRBD1 (5 bases). The germline CDR1 and CDR2 sequences are LNHDA and SQIVND (reference sequence). The CDR3 is 15 residues long. V was pared by 7 bases and J by 9 bases, with 24 bases between. As DNA, the CDR3 is TGTGCCAGTACTCATGCGGGGGGTCGGACGAGAAAAGCTTTCTTT. It is translated as CASTHAGGRTRKAFF.

The chain joins TRBV2 to TRBJ2-3; D ambiguous. Per the germline V gene, CDR1 is SNHLY and CDR2 is FYNNEI. The V and J ends lost 5 bases and 2 bases respectively, with 5 bases between them. The CDR3 has 12 residues. CDR3 DNA sequence: TGTGCCAGCAGTCCTAACACAGATACGCAGTATTTT. Translation: CASSPNTDTQYF.

This chain links TRBV19 with TRBJ1-4; TRBD1 matches at 12 bases. V was clipped by 6 bases and J by 10 bases; unmatched bases: 9. The germline gives CDR1 LNHDA, CDR2 SQIVND (reference sequence). This CDR3 region has 15 residues. CDR3 sequence: CASSAGTGGVGKLFF. The DNA of the CDR3 is TGTGCCAGTAGCGCCGGGACAGGGGGCGTCGGAAAACTGTTTTTT. The variable domain in full, completed from reference TRBV19 and TRBJ1-4, reads DGGITQSPKYLFRKEGQNVTLSCEQNLNHDAMYWYRQDPGQGLRLIYYSQIVNDFQKGDIAEGYSVSREKKESFPLTVTSAQKNPTAFYLCASSAGTGGVGKLFFGSGTQLSVL.

This clone was seen once. This chain links TRBV19 with TRBJ1-1; weak D call: TRBD1 (5 bases). Germline loops: CDR1 LNHDA, CDR2 SQIVND (reference sequence). The CDR3 length is 12 residues. V lost 5 bases and J 10 bases, leaving 14 bases between the germline ends. The CDR3 region is CASSSLRDVAFF. CDR3 sequence (DNA): TGTGCCAGTAGTTCGCTGCGGGACGTAGCTTTCTTT. Full variable domain (outside the CDR3, taken from reference TRBV19 and TRBJ1-1): DGGITQSPKYLFRKEGQNVTLSCEQNLNHDAMYWYRQDPGQGLRLIYYSQIVNDFQKGDIAEGYSVSREKKESFPLTVTSAQKNPTAFYLCASSSLRDVAFFGQGTRLTVV.

The rearrangement links TRBV7-3 to TRBJ2-3; tentatively, D is TRBD2 (6 bases). Germline CDR1 is SGHTA and CDR2 is FQGTGA. V was trimmed by 0 bases and J by 2 bases, leaving 18 bases between them. The CDR3 spans 18 residues. The CDR3 region has the DNA TGTGCCAGCAGCTTAACTGGAGGACTAAAAACCACCACAGATACGCAGTATTTT. It is translated as CASSLTGGLKTTTDTQYF.

This chain uses TRBV7-9 with TRBJ1-4; the match to TRBD1 covers 7 bases. The CDR3 consists of 13 residues. The J segment lost 14 bases and the V segment lost 1 base, leaving 7 bases of the junction unmatched. CDR1 and CDR2 from the germline V gene are SEHNR and FQNEAQ (reference sequence). The chain's CDR3 is CASSLDGRGILFF. The CDR3 nucleotides are TGTGCCAGCAGCTTAGACGGCAGGGGGATCCTGTTTTTT.

The chain joins TRBV7-8 to TRBJ1-2; 7 bases map to TRBD1. Germline V gives CDR1 SGHVS, CDR2 FQNEAQ. This CDR3 contains 17 residues. The trim removed 5 bases at V and 2 bases at J, leaving 14 bases unmatched. The CDR3 DNA is TGTGCCAGCAGCCTAGGGGTCCGGGACAGATGGAACTATGGCTACACCTTC. It specifies CASSLGVRDRWNYGYTF.

The chain uses TRBV28 and TRBJ1-4, with 10 bases matching TRBD1. Trimming took 6 bases from V and 8 from J; bases not matched to a gene: 6. This CDR3 is 14 amino acids long. Germline CDR1 MDHEN, CDR2 SYDVKM. In nucleotides, the CDR3 is TGTGCCAGCAGGCCGGACAGGGGGTACGAAAAACTGTTTTTT. It specifies CASRPDRGYEKLFF.

The V gene is TRBV28, the J gene TRBJ2-5; 8 nucleotides line up with TRBD1. The CDR3 length is 15 residues. Germline V gives CDR1 MDHEN, CDR2 SYDVKM. The V gene end was trimmed by 6 bases and the J gene end by 4 bases; junction bases not matched to a gene: 10. CDR3 in amino acids: CASSIRRTGRETQYF. The CDR3 bases are TGTGCCAGCAGCATCCGTCGGACAGGGAGAGAGACCCAGTACTTC.

This chain joins TRBV19 and TRBJ2-5; 8 nucleotides align to TRBD1. Gene TRBJ2-7 matches the end of the DNA better, so the J call may be wrong. Germline CDR1 is LNHDA and CDR2 is SQIVND (reference sequence). The CDR3 is 13 amino acids. CDR3 in amino acids: CASSRQGSYEQYF. CDR3 DNA: TGTGCCAGTAGCCGACAGGGGTCCTACGAGCAGTACTTC.

V gene TRBV2 combines with J gene TRBJ2-1; TRBD2 matches 9 bases. V gave up 2 bases and J gave up 5 bases; unmatched junction bases: 16. Germline V gene sequence: CDR1 SNHLY, CDR2 FYNNEI. CDR3 size: 19 residues. CDR3 sequence (DNA): TGTGCCAGCAGTGAATTTCCCCCTTCTAGCGGGAAGGAGGACAATGAGCAGTTCTTC. This codes for CASSEFPPSSGKEDNEQFF.

This sequence joins TRBV19 and TRBJ1-5; possibly TRBD1 for D (5 bases). Germline CDR1 LNHDA, CDR2 SQIVND (reference sequence). This CDR3 has 15 amino acids. With 5 bases removed from V and 2 bases from J, the gap between germline ends came to 13 bases. The CDR3 spells CASSQGRFGNQPQHF. CDR3 sequence (DNA): TGTGCCAGTAGTCAGGGAAGGTTCGGCAATCAGCCCCAGCATTTT.

The rearrangement links TRBV19 to TRBJ1-5; D is uncertain. The germline gives CDR1 LNHDA, CDR2 SQIVND (reference sequence). CDR3 length: 13 residues. V shed 4 bases and J shed 7 bases, with 11 bases lying between them. The CDR3 DNA reads TGTGCCAGTAGTACCAGGATCGTCCAGCCCCAGCATTTT. The encoded protein is CASSTRIVQPQHF.

The chain couples TRBV19 to TRBJ1-5; 7 nucleotides line up with TRBD1. Germline-derived CDR1 and CDR2 are LNHDA and SQIVND (reference sequence). The CDR3 is made up of 19 amino acids. The ends lost 0 bases at V and 0 bases at J; junction bases unmatched: 11. The CDR3 DNA is TGTGCCAGTAGTATAGATTCTCGGGACAGATACTATAGCAATCAGCCCCAGCATTTT. Translating it yields CASSIDSRDRYYSNQPQHF. The full variable domain, completed using reference TRBV19 and TRBJ1-5, is DGGITQSPKYLFRKEGQNVTLSCEQNLNHDAMYWYRQDPGQGLRLIYYSQIVNDFQKGDIAEGYSVSREKKESFPLTVTSAQKNPTAFYLCASSIDSRDRYYSNQPQHFGDGTRLSIL.

A remark on this clone: At one of its ends the junction is not consistent with the germline gene, which may arise from a read error. The chain recombines TRBV7-2 with TRBJ1-5; 7 bases agree with TRBD1. The CDR3 is made up of 14 amino acids. In germline, CDR1 is SGHTA, CDR2 FQGNSA. CDR3 coding DNA: TGTGCCAGCAGCGGGCGGGACAGCACTCAGCCCCAGCATTTT. The encoded protein is CASSGRDSTQPQHF. The full variable domain, with the rest looked up from reference TRBV7-2 and TRBJ1-5, is GAGVSQSPSNKVTEKGKDVELRCDPISGHTALYWYRQSLGQGLEFLIYFQGNSAPDKSGLPSDRFSAERTGGSVSTLTIQRTQQEDSAVYLCASSGRDSTQPQHFGDGTRLSIL.